The 8 T cell receptor beta chains below come from one sample, sequenced in a study of cytomegalovirus exposure and HLA in healthy donors. Clones were read by immunoSEQ multiplex PCR, and TCRdb kept only the in-frame ones, dropping some. The sample yields some 170,000 clones, over 80% seen once. Sequencing was performed on PBMCs. Every receptor here comes from a man aged 25 to 40 in good health and CMV-seropositive.

The V gene is TRBV27, the J gene TRBJ1-4; 9 nucleotides line up with TRBD1. After removal of 8 bases from V and 10 bases from J, the junction contained 11 bases not matched to a gene. The CDR3 extends over 14 amino acids. Looked up from germline, CDR1 is MNHEY and CDR2 is SMNVEV (reference sequence). CDR3 in DNA: TGTGCCAGCGGGAAGGGGACAGGGTTCGGAAAACTGTTTTTT. This codes for CASGKGTGFGKLFF.

The chain combines TRBV5-1 with TRBJ1-5; 7 bases align to TRBD1. The CDR3 length is 15 residues. The germline V gene encodes CDR1 SGHRS and CDR2 YFSETQ. The trim removed 1 base at V and 3 bases at J, leaving 4 bases unmatched. CDR3 residues: CASSLLGQVNQPQHF. DNA for the CDR3: TGCGCCAGCAGCTTGCTCGGACAGGTCAATCAGCCCCAGCATTTT.

The chain employs TRBV30 and TRBJ2-3; no firm D call. CDR3 length equals 12 residues. Trimming left V 2 bases short and J 8 bases short, with 11 bases between. Germline V CDR1 and CDR2: GTSNPN, SVGIG (reference sequence). The CDR3 DNA reads as TGTGCCTGGAGTCGAGGATCCGGTACGCAGTATTTT. Translation: CAWSRGSGTQYF.

This sequence joins TRBV27 and TRBJ2-7; 10 nucleotides align to TRBD1. V shed 5 bases and J 6 bases; nucleotides not matched to a gene: 1. The germline gives CDR1 MNHEY, CDR2 SMNVEV (reference sequence). This CDR3 has 12 residues. The CDR3 protein is CASSGQGGEQYF. As DNA, the CDR3 is TGTGCCAGCAGTGGACAGGGGGGCGAGCAGTACTTC.

The chain employs TRBV4-3 and TRBJ1-1, with unresolved D. Germline lookup yields CDR1 LGHNA and CDR2 YSLEER. Trimming took off 4 bases at V and 1 base at J, with 7 bases between the two ends. This CDR3 comprises 13 residues. The chain's CDR3 is CASSLQKNTEAFF. The DNA of the CDR3 is TGCGCCAGCAGCCTGCAGAAGAACACTGAAGCTTTCTTT.

This clone has only one observation. The rearrangement links TRBV4-3 to TRBJ2-5, with TRBD2 matching 14 bases. From germline, CDR1 is LGHNA and CDR2 YSLEER. Trimming took 1 base from V and 1 from J; bases not matched to a gene: 5. This CDR3 has 18 residues. The CDR3 coding sequence is TGCGCCAGCAGCCAAGGCCGACTAGCGGGGGGGACCCAAGAGACCCAGTACTTC. Protein: CASSQGRLAGGTQETQYF.

The rearrangement uses TRBV7-2 and TRBJ1-6; 9 bases are a match to TRBD1. Losses at the gene ends were 5 bases for V and 8 bases for J; bases not matched to a gene: 7. Germline values: CDR1 SGHTA, CDR2 FQGNSA. The CDR3 is 15 amino acids. CDR3 nucleotides: TGTGCCAGCAGCGGCTCCGGACAGGGGTATTCACCCCTCCACTTT. Its translation: CASSGSGQGYSPLHF.

The V gene is TRBV18, the J gene TRBJ2-3; a weak D match, TRBD1 (6 bases). Between the trimmed V and J ends, which lost 0 bases and 5 bases, there was a span of 12 bases. This CDR3 is 15 amino acids long. From germline, CDR1 is KGHSH and CDR2 LQKENI. The CDR3 spells CASSPPGARKDTQYF. In nucleotides, the CDR3 is TGTGCCAGCTCACCACCGGGGGCGAGGAAAGATACGCAGTATTTT.